The 17 T cell receptor beta chains below come from one sample, sequenced in a study of T cell clonotyping in hematopoietic cell transplantation. Described time point: recipient sample about 28 days before transplant, after cytoreduction. Profiled with immunoSEQ multiplex PCR; TCRdb holds only in-frame clones, not every one. This sample yields 45,000 or so clones, of which roughly 80% are seen a single time; about 5.3% belongs to the top ten. Sequences were derived from peripheral blood mononuclear cells, sampled before stem cell transplant. The receptors shown here come from a man aged 55 to 70 with myelodysplastic syndrome. Some clones in this sample may be carry-over from other donors' samples.

The chain joins TRBV7-2 to TRBJ2-1; 7 nucleotides line up with TRBD2. The CDR3 is 16 amino acids. The germline gives CDR1 SGHTA, CDR2 FQGNSA. V lost 0 bases, J lost 0 bases, and 2 bases stayed unmatched. CDR3 nucleotide sequence: TGTGCCAGCAGCTTAGCGGGGAGGGGCTCCTACAATGAGCAGTTCTTC. This sequence encodes CASSLAGRGSYNEQFF.

The chain employs TRBV28 and TRBJ1-2; the D gene is possibly TRBD1 (6 bases). V was cut by 11 bases and J by 8 bases, with 15 bases left in between. The CDR3 is 11 amino acids. Per the germline V gene, CDR1 is MDHEN and CDR2 is SYDVKM. In nucleotides, the CDR3 is TGTGCCGTGCACAGGGTTCGAGGCTACACCTTC. Encoded protein: CAVHRVRGYTF.

V usage is TRBV30 and J usage is TRBJ1-2; D uncertain. V shed 2 bases and J shed 2 bases, with 9 bases lying between them. This CDR3 has 13 residues. Germline CDR1 reads GTSNPN; CDR2 reads SVGIG (reference sequence). This CDR3 reads CAWSPGLNYGYTF. The CDR3 DNA reads TGTGCCTGGAGTCCAGGCCTAAACTATGGCTACACCTTC.

This rearrangement joins TRBV30 to TRBJ1-1; TRBD1 matches at 8 bases. The CDR3 sequence is 14 residues long. V was clipped by 5 bases and J by 1 base; unmatched bases: 6. Per germline, CDR1 GTSNPN and CDR2 SVGIG (reference sequence). DNA of the CDR3: TGTGCCTGGTGCCGGGACAGGACGAACACTGAAGCTTTCTTT. Protein sequence: CAWCRDRTNTEAFF.

This clone appeared once. The chain combines TRBV11-2 with TRBJ2-3, with TRBD1 identical over 7 bases. CDR1 and CDR2 (germline): SGHAT, FQNNGV. The V and J ends lost 5 bases and 2 bases, in that order; junction bases with no gene match: 7. The CDR3 is 15 residues long. The CDR3 DNA follows: TGTGCCAGCAGCAATGACAGGGCAGACACAGATACGCAGTATTTT. It codes for CASSNDRADTDTQYF.

The rearrangement joins TRBV15 to TRBJ1-5; 11 positions match TRBD1. Germline values: CDR1 LNHNV, CDR2 YYDKDF (reference sequence). The CDR3 is 15 amino acids. Unmatched junction bases numbered 2, after V lost 0 bases and J lost 7 bases. The CDR3 sequence is CATSRDRTGGQPQHF. CDR3 DNA sequence: TGTGCCACCAGCAGAGATCGGACAGGGGGCCAGCCCCAGCATTTT.

This chain connects TRBV5-6 to TRBJ1-2; D not resolved. Trimming took off 0 bases at V and 4 bases at J, with 7 bases between the two ends. The CDR3 is made up of 13 amino acids. Per the germline V gene, CDR1 is SGHDT and CDR2 is YYEEEE. The CDR3 DNA sequence: TGTGCCAGCAGCTTGGAGAGAGCCTATGGCTACACCTTC. Its translation: CASSLERAYGYTF.

This chain connects TRBV30 to TRBJ1-1; tentative D call: TRBD1 (6 bases). Trimming shortened V by 4 bases and J by 2 bases, and 14 bases separated the two germline ends. Germline V gene data show CDR1 as GTSNPN and CDR2 as SVGIG (reference sequence). The CDR3 loop spans 14 amino acids. CDR3 DNA: TGTGCCTGGAATATTGGACAGTTTAACACTGAAGCTTTCTTT. This sequence encodes CAWNIGQFNTEAFF. The full variable domain, completed using reference TRBV30 and TRBJ1-1, is SQTIHQWPATLVQPVGSPLSLECTVEGTSNPNLYWYRQAAGRGLQLLFYSVGIGQISSEVPQNLSASRPQDRQFILSSKKLLLSDSGFYLCAWNIGQFNTEAFFGQGTRLTVV.

There are a few counts of this clone. The CDR3: CASSESSYEQYF. As DNA, the CDR3 is TGTGCCAGCAGTGAAAGTTCCTACGAGCAGTACTTC. The V gene is TRBV6-1, the J gene TRBJ2-7; D gene uncertain. Trimming took off 2 bases at V and 1 base at J, with 3 bases between the two ends. Germline values: CDR1 MNHNS, CDR2 SASEGT. The CDR3 is made up of 12 amino acids.

J is TRBJ2-6 and V is TRBV7-7, with D possibly being TRBD1 or TRBD2 (6 bases each). In germline, CDR1 is SSHAT, CDR2 FNYEAQ (reference sequence). CDR3 size: 14 residues. The DNA of the CDR3 is TGTGCTATTAGGGGGGCCTCTGGGGCCAACGTCCTGACTTTC. This translates into CAIRGASGANVLTF.

The chain carries TRBV19 and TRBJ2-5, with 7 bases matching TRBD1. The CDR3 is 14 amino acids. Germline V CDR1 and CDR2: LNHDA, SQIVND (reference sequence). The junction had 6 bases not matched to a gene; V was cut back by 3 bases and J by 5 bases. CDR3 bases: TGTGCCAGTAGTATTCGAGGGGGCGAGGAGACCCAGTACTTC. Its translation: CASSIRGGEETQYF.

A single count supports this clone. The V call is TRBV30, the J call TRBJ2-2; D perhaps matches TRBD2 (7 bases). CDR3 size: 16 residues. Trimming took off 2 bases at V and 2 bases at J, with 15 bases between the two ends. Germline values: CDR1 GTSNPN, CDR2 SVGIG (reference sequence). CDR3 DNA sequence: TGTGCCTGGAGTTCGGGGGGCTCCTTCAACACCGGGGAGCTGTTTTTT. Encoded protein: CAWSSGGSFNTGELFF. Together with reference TRBV30 and TRBJ2-2, the CDR3 gives the full variable domain: SQTIHQWPATLVQPVGSPLSLECTVEGTSNPNLYWYRQAAGRGLQLLFYSVGIGQISSEVPQNLSASRPQDRQFILSSKKLLLSDSGFYLCAWSSGGSFNTGELFFGEGSRLTVL.

This chain uses TRBV7-2 with TRBJ2-6, with D maybe TRBD1 (6 bases). Germline lookup yields CDR1 SGHTA and CDR2 FQGNSA. The CDR3 loop spans 15 amino acids. The V gene lost 5 bases and the J gene lost 6 bases, with 14 bases spanning the gap. Written as DNA, the CDR3 is TGTGCCAGCAGCCCAGTGGCAGGGGAGGCCAACGTCCTGACTTTC. Its protein product is CASSPVAGEANVLTF.

This clone appeared once. The J gene is TRBJ1-2, the V gene TRBV4-2; 7 bases are a match to TRBD1. The V and J ends lost 4 bases and 2 bases, in that order; junction bases with no gene match: 1. Per germline, CDR1 LGHNA and CDR2 YNFKEQ. The CDR3 has 13 amino acids. The CDR3 sequence is CASSLGQNYGYTF. The CDR3 coding sequence is TGTGCCAGCAGCCTGGGACAGAACTATGGCTACACCTTC.

The chain has TRBV10-3 and TRBJ1-2; TRBD1 matches at 11 bases. CDR1 and CDR2 from the germline V gene are ENHRY and SYGVKD. Trimming at V came to 4 bases and at J to 7 bases, leaving 5 bases not matched to a gene. There are 14 residues in the CDR3. The CDR3 loop reads CAISVSGTGGGYTF. In DNA form, the CDR3 reads TGTGCCATCAGTGTGTCCGGGACAGGGGGTGGCTACACCTTC.

The rearrangement links TRBV6-1 to TRBJ2-3, with no clear D. The CDR3 sequence is 12 residues long. Deletions cut 6 bases from V and 6 bases from J, with 10 bases between. Germline-derived CDR1 and CDR2 are MNHNS and SASEGT. CDR3 residues: CASRRLTDTQYF. CDR3 bases: TGTGCCAGCAGGAGACTGACGGATACGCAGTATTTT.

The chain joins TRBV5-6 to TRBJ1-2; tentative D call: TRBD1 (6 bases). Germline lookup yields CDR1 SGHDT and CDR2 YYEEEE. The CDR3 is 16 amino acids. V lost 4 bases and J 2 bases, leaving 18 bases between the germline ends. The CDR3 loop is CASSPGQLLGNYGYTF. CDR3 coding DNA: TGTGCCAGCAGCCCCGGACAGCTACTCGGCAACTATGGCTACACCTTC. Full variable domain (outside the CDR3, taken from reference TRBV5-6 and TRBJ1-2): DAGVTQSPTHLIKTRGQQVTLRCSPKSGHDTVSWYQQALGQGPQFIFQYYEEEERQRGNFPDRFSGHQFPNYSSELNVNALLLGDSALYLCASSPGQLLGNYGYTFGSGTRLTVV.